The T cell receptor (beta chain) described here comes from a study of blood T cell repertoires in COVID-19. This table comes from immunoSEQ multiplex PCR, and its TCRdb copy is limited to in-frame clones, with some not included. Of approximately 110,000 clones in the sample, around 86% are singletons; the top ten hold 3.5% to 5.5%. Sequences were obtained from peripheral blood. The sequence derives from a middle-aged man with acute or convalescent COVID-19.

The CDR3 DNA sequence: TGTGCCAGCAGCTTAGATATCGGGAGCTACGAGCAGTACTTC. This translates into CASSLDIGSYEQYF. The gene calls are TRBV7-2 and TRBJ2-7; TRBD2 might be the D (6 bases). This CDR3 has 14 amino acids. V was cut by 1 base and J by 3 bases, with 10 bases left in between. The germline V gene encodes CDR1 SGHTA and CDR2 FQGNSA.